A selection of T cell receptor beta chains follows, all from one sample in a study of T-cell reconstitution after alpha-beta-depleted transplantation in children. TCRdb fed the PCR reads into MiXCR, producing one record per CDR3 protein. The table has about 110,000 distinct CDR3 sequences, 10% to 13% seen once. This specimen was PBMCs from the stem cell graft donor, taken from the stem cell graft. The receptors shown here come from a human donor who donated a stem cell graft to a child with acute lymphoblastic leukemia. Both conserved end residues are part of each CDR3. The D gene is left open where the match is weak.

j_call: TRBJ1-2
d_call: -
v_call: TRBV7-9
cdr3_aa: CASSLLPGYTF

j_call: TRBJ2-1
d_call: TRBD1
v_call: TRBV5-1
cdr3_aa: CASRTRTGAIYEQFF

j_call: TRBJ2-5
d_call: -
v_call: TRBV7-2
cdr3_aa: CASSLAQRQETQYF

j_call: TRBJ1-5
d_call: TRBD1
v_call: TRBV7-2
cdr3_aa: CASSSSTGSNQPQHF

j_call: TRBJ2-5
d_call: TRBD1
v_call: TRBV27
cdr3_aa: CASRSQQGVGETQYF

j_call: TRBJ2-6
d_call: -
v_call: TRBV20-1
cdr3_aa: CSAPQSGANVLTF

j_call: TRBJ2-1
d_call: TRBD2
v_call: TRBV12-3/TRBV12-4
cdr3_aa: CASSPGLAGGAF

j_call: TRBJ2-1
d_call: TRBD2
v_call: TRBV15
cdr3_aa: CATSRDRLAGIYEQFF

j_call: TRBJ2-1
d_call: -
v_call: TRBV20-1
cdr3_aa: CSAFLTSSYNEQFF

j_call: TRBJ2-2
d_call: -
v_call: TRBV28
cdr3_aa: CASTLTGQSGELFF

j_call: TRBJ2-3
d_call: -
v_call: TRBV6-5
cdr3_aa: CASSYSGVTTDTQYF

j_call: TRBJ2-3
d_call: TRBD2
v_call: TRBV20-1
cdr3_aa: CSAPSSGGYSTDTQYF

j_call: TRBJ2-7
d_call: -
v_call: TRBV20-1
cdr3_aa: CSASRRERPYEQYF

j_call: TRBJ2-2
d_call: TRBD1
v_call: TRBV7-8
cdr3_aa: CASSQQGSGELFF

j_call: TRBJ2-3
d_call: TRBD2
v_call: TRBV12-3/TRBV12-4
cdr3_aa: CASSLGVLAGSTDTQYF

j_call: TRBJ1-5
d_call: TRBD1
v_call: TRBV6-2/TRBV6-3
cdr3_aa: CASSYRTGNVNQPQHF

j_call: TRBJ2-5
d_call: TRBD2
v_call: TRBV5-1
cdr3_aa: CASSLEGLPGETQYF

j_call: TRBJ2-5
d_call: -
v_call: TRBV19
cdr3_aa: CASSIARRETQYF

j_call: TRBJ2-4
d_call: TRBD2
v_call: TRBV27
cdr3_aa: CASSFLAGANIQYF

j_call: TRBJ2-7
d_call: TRBD1
v_call: TRBV7-2
cdr3_aa: CASSFGPPIDRVEQYF

j_call: TRBJ2-1
d_call: TRBD2
v_call: TRBV9
cdr3_aa: CASSPSSGGAIEQFF

j_call: TRBJ1-6
d_call: -
v_call: TRBV12-5
cdr3_aa: CASGLPSPNSPLHF

j_call: TRBJ2-7
d_call: -
v_call: TRBV6-2/TRBV6-3
cdr3_aa: CACRDGAYEQYF

j_call: TRBJ2-3
d_call: TRBD2
v_call: TRBV27
cdr3_aa: CASSLREGLTDTQYF

j_call: TRBJ1-5
d_call: -
v_call: TRBV30
cdr3_aa: CAWNREGQPQHF

j_call: TRBJ2-1
d_call: -
v_call: TRBV12-3/TRBV12-4
cdr3_aa: CASTHPRASSADEQFF

j_call: TRBJ2-2
d_call: TRBD1
v_call: TRBV28
cdr3_aa: CASSLVGTGVRTGELFF

j_call: TRBJ2-7
d_call: -
v_call: TRBV14
cdr3_aa: CASSQAKFGEQYF

j_call: TRBJ2-2
d_call: -
v_call: TRBV12-3/TRBV12-4
cdr3_aa: CASNPREPRNTGELFF

j_call: TRBJ2-7
d_call: TRBD1
v_call: TRBV6-2/TRBV6-3
cdr3_aa: CASSWDSYSYEQYF

j_call: TRBJ1-5
d_call: -
v_call: TRBV12-3/TRBV12-4
cdr3_aa: CASRSGLNSNQPQHF

j_call: TRBJ2-1
d_call: -
v_call: TRBV20-1
cdr3_aa: CSARGLQGQEGWDGDEQFF

j_call: TRBJ2-5
d_call: TRBD2
v_call: TRBV20-1
cdr3_aa: CSAQWAGGPKTQYF

j_call: TRBJ1-1
d_call: -
v_call: TRBV5-1
cdr3_aa: CASSLEQMNTEAFF

j_call: TRBJ2-3
d_call: -
v_call: TRBV5-5
cdr3_aa: CASSYTGSPITDTQYF

j_call: TRBJ1-1
d_call: TRBD1
v_call: TRBV20-1
cdr3_aa: CSARPTGTNTEAFF

j_call: TRBJ2-7
d_call: -
v_call: TRBV9
cdr3_aa: CASSVDFPSYEQYF

j_call: TRBJ2-2
d_call: -
v_call: TRBV20-1
cdr3_aa: CSARDGGISGELFF

j_call: TRBJ2-2
d_call: -
v_call: TRBV7-2
cdr3_aa: CASSPPSGTTTGELFF

j_call: TRBJ2-2
d_call: TRBD1
v_call: TRBV2
cdr3_aa: CASKGQANTGELFF

j_call: TRBJ1-4
d_call: -
v_call: TRBV9
cdr3_aa: CASSVSQGSLEKLFF

j_call: TRBJ1-2
d_call: TRBD1
v_call: TRBV7-2
cdr3_aa: CASSGPGQGIDGYTF

j_call: TRBJ2-1
d_call: -
v_call: TRBV19
cdr3_aa: CASSPPNLVSSYNEQFF

j_call: TRBJ1-3
d_call: -
v_call: TRBV7-2
cdr3_aa: CASSLDPRRNTIYF

j_call: TRBJ2-7
d_call: -
v_call: TRBV20-1
cdr3_aa: CSARDPGGVYEQYF

j_call: TRBJ2-3
d_call: TRBD1
v_call: TRBV18
cdr3_aa: CASSQRTGPTDTQYF

j_call: TRBJ1-4
d_call: -
v_call: TRBV15
cdr3_aa: CATSRPTAQGPNEKLFF

j_call: TRBJ2-7
d_call: -
v_call: TRBV5-6
cdr3_aa: CASRPGVSYEQYF

j_call: TRBJ2-3
d_call: TRBD1
v_call: TRBV12-3/TRBV12-4
cdr3_aa: CASSVDRHTDTQYF

j_call: TRBJ1-1
d_call: -
v_call: TRBV6-5
cdr3_aa: CASSYGRRTGKATEAFF

j_call: TRBJ1-3
d_call: -
v_call: TRBV4-3
cdr3_aa: CASSQESENTIYF

j_call: TRBJ2-7
d_call: -
v_call: TRBV7-2
cdr3_aa: CASSLGQDILYEQYF

j_call: TRBJ2-1
d_call: -
v_call: TRBV27
cdr3_aa: CASSLRVTANEQFF

j_call: TRBJ2-7
d_call: -
v_call: TRBV29-1
cdr3_aa: CSVEDRASNEQYF

j_call: TRBJ2-2
d_call: -
v_call: TRBV29-1
cdr3_aa: CSVDVRSNTGELFF

j_call: TRBJ2-3
d_call: TRBD1
v_call: TRBV11-2
cdr3_aa: CASSFRGRGPFTDTQYF

j_call: TRBJ1-3
d_call: -
v_call: TRBV20-1
cdr3_aa: CSAAPREGAGNTIYF